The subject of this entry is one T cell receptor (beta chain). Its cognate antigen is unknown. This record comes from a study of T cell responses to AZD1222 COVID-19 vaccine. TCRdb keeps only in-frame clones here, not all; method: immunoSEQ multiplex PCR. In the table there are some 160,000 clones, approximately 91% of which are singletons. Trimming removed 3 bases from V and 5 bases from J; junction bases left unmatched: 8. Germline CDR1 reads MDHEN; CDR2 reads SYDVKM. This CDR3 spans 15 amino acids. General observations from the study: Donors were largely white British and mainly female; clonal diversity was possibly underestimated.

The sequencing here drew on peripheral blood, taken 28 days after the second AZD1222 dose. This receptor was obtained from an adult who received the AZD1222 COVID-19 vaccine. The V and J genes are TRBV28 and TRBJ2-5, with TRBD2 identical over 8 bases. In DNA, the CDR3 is TGTGCCAGCAGTTTTACTGCGGGAGGTGGTGAGACCCAGTACTTC. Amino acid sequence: CASSFTAGGGETQYF.